These 7 T cell receptor beta chains were sequenced from one sample in a study of blood T cell repertoires in COVID-19. Repertoires were generated with immunoSEQ multiplex PCR, while TCRdb's copy carries only in-frame clones and drops some. The table records approximately 210,000 clones, about 88% of them present only once. Sequenced input: peripheral blood. Receptors originate from a man aged 35-49 years with active or convalescent COVID-19.

The V and J genes are TRBV2 and TRBJ1-1; D unresolved. The germline gives CDR1 SNHLY, CDR2 FYNNEI. This CDR3 is built from 13 residues. V gave up 3 bases and J gave up 1 base, with 6 bases separating them. The CDR3 DNA reads as TGTGCCAGCAGTGACCAAGCGAACACTGAAGCTTTCTTT. Translating gives CASSDQANTEAFF.

The chain links TRBV7-8 to TRBJ1-6; TRBD1 aligns across 8 bases. Trimming at V came to 4 bases and at J to 8 bases, leaving 13 bases not matched to a gene. The CDR3 is made up of 17 amino acids. CDR1 and CDR2 (germline): SGHVS, FQNEAQ. In DNA, the CDR3 is TGTGCCAGCAGCTCCCCAGGGGGCGGACGGATTCATTCACCCCTCCACTTT. It is translated as CASSSPGGGRIHSPLHF.

The chain carries TRBV5-1 and TRBJ1-4, with 9 bases fitting TRBD1. The CDR3 is 16 amino acids. V lost 2 bases to trimming and J lost 5 bases; unmatched junction nucleotides: 7. Germline V gene sequence: CDR1 SGHRS, CDR2 YFSETQ. CDR3 sequence (DNA): TGCGCCAGCAGCTTCGGGACAGGGTCCATGAATGAAAAACTGTTTTTT. Its translation is CASSFGTGSMNEKLFF.

V and J are TRBV7-3 and TRBJ2-1, with 8 bases fitting TRBD2. After removal of 2 bases from V and 6 bases from J, the junction contained 6 bases not matched to a gene. The CDR3 is 15 residues long. Looked up from germline, CDR1 is SGHTA and CDR2 is FQGTGA. The CDR3 nucleotides are TGTGCCAGCAGCTTACTTGGACTAGCCCTCAATGAGCAGTTCTTC. Translating it yields CASSLLGLALNEQFF.

V and J are TRBV5-6 and TRBJ1-2, with D possibly being TRBD1 (5 bases). Germline V gene lookup returns CDR1 SGHDT and CDR2 YYEEEE. The CDR3 loop spans 13 amino acids. Trimming took 3 bases from V and 2 from J, leaving 8 bases between them. The CDR3 protein is CASSSGGNYGYTF. The CDR3 DNA reads TGTGCCAGCAGCTCGGGGGGAAACTATGGCTACACCTTC.

This chain connects TRBV19 to TRBJ1-1; D may be TRBD1 (5 bases). Trimming stripped 5 bases from V and 6 bases from J, with 16 bases between. This CDR3 is 14 amino acids long. The germline V gene has CDR1 LNHDA and CDR2 SQIVND (reference sequence). The CDR3 here is CASSSGTPAAEAFF. CDR3 in DNA: TGTGCCAGTAGTTCCGGGACTCCCGCAGCTGAAGCTTTCTTT.

The J gene is TRBJ1-1, the V gene TRBV30; maybe TRBD1 (5 bases). Germline CDR1 reads GTSNPN; CDR2 reads SVGIG (reference sequence). Trimming removed 1 base at V and 1 base at J, with 13 bases between. The CDR3 covers 15 residues. CDR3 loop: CAWSEQAGKNTEAFF. The DNA of the CDR3 is TGTGCCTGGAGTGAACAGGCAGGCAAGAACACTGAAGCTTTCTTT.